The rows below give T cell receptor beta chains drawn from one sample of a study of blood T cells in healthy people across ages. TCRdb passed the 5' RACE reads through MiXCR, listing each CDR3 protein once. The data hold over 600,000 distinct CDR3 sequences, with around 41% observed a single time. Source material: blood. Receptors originate from an elderly man in good health. Each CDR3 is given with its conserved first and last residue. D genes are given only for firm matches. Clone size appears in some rows only: once, few, many, or a class for an expanded clone.

J,V,size,D,DNA,CDR3
TRBJ2-7,TRBV2,few,TRBD1,TGTGCCACAGGACAGGGGCCTACCTACGAGCAGTACTTC,CATGQGPTYEQYF
TRBJ2-7,TRBV15,many,-,TGTGCCACCAGCAGAGATCGTATACAGACCTACGAGCAGTACTTC,CATSRDRIQTYEQYF
TRBJ2-3,TRBV3-1,-,-,TGTGCCAGCAGCCAAGGGCGGGGAAATACGCAGTATTTT,CASSQGRGNTQYF
TRBJ1-6,TRBV27,-,-,TGTGCCAGCAGTACAATCCTGACAGCGCGCTATAATTCACCCCTCCACTTT,CASSTILTARYNSPLHF
TRBJ2-7,TRBV18,few,-,TGTGCCAGCTCACCCGGGACAAACTCCTACGAGCAGTACTTC,CASSPGTNSYEQYF
TRBJ2-5,TRBV7-2,-,TRBD1,TGTACCAGCAGCTTACCACCGGGACAGGGGGCAGAGACCCAGTACTTC,CTSSLPPGQGAETQYF
TRBJ2-5,TRBV6-2/TRBV6-3,-,TRBD1,TGTGCCAGCAGTCGAACCGGGACAGGGAGCAATGAGCAGTACTTC,CASSRTGTGSNEQYF
TRBJ2-7,TRBV4-2,-,-,TGTGCCAGCAGCCAAGTTGACCGGGACACCCTATACGAGCAGTACTTC,CASSQVDRDTLYEQYF
TRBJ2-1,TRBV7-3,few,TRBD2,TGTGCCAGCAGCTCGAAACTAGCGGGAGGGATCAATGAGCAGTTCTTC,CASSSKLAGGINEQFF
TRBJ2-7,TRBV6-2/TRBV6-3,-,-,TGTGCCAGCAGAAACACAGGGCCCACCTACGAGCAGTACTTC,CASRNTGPTYEQYF
TRBJ1-2,TRBV20-1,few,-,TGCAGTGCTAGAGATTCGTGGGGCTCCTATGGCTACACCTTC,CSARDSWGSYGYTF
TRBJ1-1,TRBV29-1,few,-,TGCAGCGTTGTCCGGTCAGGGTGGACTGAAGCTTTCTTT,CSVVRSGWTEAFF
TRBJ2-1,TRBV7-3,few,TRBD2,TGTGCCAGCAGCCTAGCGGGAGGGGTGGGGGATGAGCAGTTCTTC,CASSLAGGVGDEQFF
TRBJ2-3,TRBV9,-,TRBD2,TGTGCCAGCAGCCTGAGGTCGAGCGGGGGGATGACTAGCACAGATACGCAGTATTTT,CASSLRSSGGMTSTDTQYF
TRBJ2-6,TRBV7-3,-,-,TGTGCCAGCAGCCCCCAGGGTGGCTTAAGCTCTGGGGCCAACGTCCTGACTTTC,CASSPQGGLSSGANVLTF
TRBJ2-2,TRBV2,-,-,TGTGCCAGCAGGGACAGCACCGGGGAGCTGTTTTTT,CASRDSTGELFF
TRBJ1-1,TRBV28,-,-,TGTGCCAGCGTCACAACCACTGAAGCTTTCTTT,CASVTTTEAFF
TRBJ2-1,TRBV9,few,-,TGTGCCAGCAGCGTAGGTTGGGGAGTGGAGTACAATGAGCAGTTCTTC,CASSVGWGVEYNEQFF
TRBJ2-7,TRBV25-1,many,TRBD1,TGTGCCAGCAGGGGGACAGGGGTCTACGAGCAGTACTTC,CASRGTGVYEQYF
TRBJ2-3,TRBV20-1,many,TRBD2,TGCAGTGCTAGTAAAGGTAGCGGGAGTAGGAATACGCAGTATTTT,CSASKGSGSRNTQYF
TRBJ1-1,TRBV4-3,many,TRBD1,TGCGCCAGCAGCCAAGGACAGGGATTAGGAACTGAAGCTTTCTTT,CASSQGQGLGTEAFF
TRBJ2-7,TRBV13,-,TRBD2,TGTGCCAGCAGCTTAGAGGCTAGCGGGGGCTCCTACAATGAGCAGTACTTC,CASSLEASGGSYNEQYF
TRBJ2-5,TRBV20-1,few,-,TGCAGTGCTAGAGATTTGTTCAGGGAGACCCAGTACTTC,CSARDLFRETQYF
TRBJ2-3,TRBV19,-,TRBD2,TGTGCCAGTAGTAACGGGGACTACCCGAATACGGGTGGGCAGTATTTT,CASSNGDYPNTGGQYF
TRBJ2-7,TRBV7-6,-,TRBD1,TGTGCCAGCAGCTCCAGACAGGGAGTGTCCTACGAGCAGTACTTC,CASSSRQGVSYEQYF
TRBJ2-1,TRBV24-1,-,TRBD2,TGTGCCACCAGTGACCCTGGGACTAGCGGTTACAATGAGCAGTTCTTC,CATSDPGTSGYNEQFF
TRBJ2-7,TRBV9,-,-,TGTGCCAGCAGCGTAGGGGGGGTAACTATTAATGACGAGCAGTACTTC,CASSVGGVTINDEQYF
TRBJ2-7,TRBV2,few,TRBD1,TGTGCCAGTCAAGAGACAGGGGATCTCGAGCAGTACTTC,CASQETGDLEQYF
TRBJ1-5,TRBV4-2,-,-,TGTGCCAGCAGCCAAGATAGGGGGAATAGCGATCAGCCCCAGCATTTT,CASSQDRGNSDQPQHF
TRBJ2-5,TRBV5-1,-,TRBD1,TGCGCCAGCAGCGCCGACAGGGGCAATGAGCAGTACTTC,CASSADRGNEQYF
TRBJ1-2,TRBV7-9,few,-,TGTGCCAGCACATCCACAGGCACTCCTGTCTATGGCTACACCTTC,CASTSTGTPVYGYTF
TRBJ1-6,TRBV7-2,-,TRBD1,TGTGCCAGCAGCTTATTTGCTGGGACAGGGAGCTCACCCCTCCACTTT,CASSLFAGTGSSPLHF
TRBJ2-5,TRBV6-5,-,-,TGTGCCAGCAGTTCCGGCCCCCCAGGCCGAGAGACCCAGTACTTC,CASSSGPPGRETQYF
TRBJ2-4,TRBV4-2,-,-,TGTGCCAGCAGCCAGGGTAGAGACACGGTCGAAAACATTCAGTACTTC,CASSQGRDTVENIQYF
TRBJ2-1,TRBV5-1,many,-,TGCGCCAGCAGCTTGGAAGGGGGGAGCTCCTACAATGAGCAGTTCTTC,CASSLEGGSSYNEQFF
TRBJ1-5,TRBV20-1,few,-,TGCAGTGCTAGAGATCCCCGGGAGGGAGATCAGCCCCAGCATTTT,CSARDPREGDQPQHF
TRBJ1-5,TRBV7-6,-,-,TGTGCCAGCAGCTTATTGGGTCAGCCCCAGCATTTT,CASSLLGQPQHF
TRBJ1-2,TRBV2,-,TRBD1,TGTGCCAGCAGTGGCCGGGACAGGGTTGCTGGCTACACCTTC,CASSGRDRVAGYTF
TRBJ2-5,TRBV4-1,many,-,TGCGCCAGCAGCCACCCAGTGGGTCAAGAGACCCAGTACTTC,CASSHPVGQETQYF
TRBJ2-3,TRBV25-1,few,TRBD2,TGTGCCAGCAGTGAGCCCGGGACTAGCAGCACAGATACGCAGTATTTT,CASSEPGTSSTDTQYF
TRBJ2-1,TRBV29-1,-,TRBD1,TGCAGCGTCGCGAAGGGGACAGCCCAAGAGACCCAGTTCTTC,CSVAKGTAQETQFF
TRBJ1-6,TRBV2,-,-,TGTGCCGGCAGTGAAGGGGGGAGCTCCTATAATTCACCCCTCCACTTT,CAGSEGGSSYNSPLHF
TRBJ2-3,TRBV25-1,few,-,TGTGCCAGCGGCACAGGGTATCCAGATACGCAGTATTTT,CASGTGYPDTQYF
TRBJ2-5,TRBV15,few,TRBD2,TGTGCCACCAGCACCCCAACTAGCGGGGCACCCATGGAGACCCAGTACTTC,CATSTPTSGAPMETQYF
TRBJ2-3,TRBV27,-,-,TGTGCCAGCAGTTTAAATGGCTACAGAGATACGCAGTATTTT,CASSLNGYRDTQYF
TRBJ1-4,TRBV4-1,-,-,TGCGCCAGCAGCCCCCTGGGGACACCGGGTGAAAAACTGTTTTTT,CASSPLGTPGEKLFF
TRBJ1-2,TRBV6-2/TRBV6-3,-,-,TGTGCCAGCAGTCCCCGGACGGATGGCTACACCTTC,CASSPRTDGYTF